The sequence of this TCR beta chain was determined in a study of blood T cell repertoires in COVID-19 (dated by TCRdb to the early 2020s). Regarding the complete study: Samples covering the acute and convalescent phases of COVID-19 were provided by collaborators in the United States, Italy and Spain. The material from the prospective study consisted of cDNA or gDNA derived from T cells, B-cell-depleted T cells, or PBMCs. The dataset comprised deeply sampled blood TCRbeta repertoires from subjects exposed to, actively infected with, or recovered from COVID-19. A freely available public database, intended as a resource for researchers studying the immune response to SARS-CoV-2, is where the repertoires were released. Samples came from the ongoing ImmuneRACE study (first 160 participants) plus 1,254 subjects from 6 global collaborators. Sample metadata almost always included a de-identified subject ID, COVID-19 status, age in years and sex. Where available, HLA class I and class II types were obtained from metadata supplied by the sample provider rather than from assay-based typing. The study at large found these results: The amount of clinical and demographic metadata varied by source and participant and was provided uncurated.

A note on this clone: This clone's antigen is unknown. No much larger clonotype is one base removed from it; base qualities were not supplied.

TCRbeta CDR3 regions were amplified from genomic DNA by means of the immunoSEQ Assay, a bias-controlled multiplex PCR. In the original analysis: Within the assay, amplification of reference gene primers was used to estimate how many nucleated cells each sample contained. Sequence reads were collapsed and filtered to measure the absolute abundance of every unique TCRbeta CDR3 rearrangement. For each sample, productive Simpson clonality was calculated as the square root of Simpson's diversity index across productive rearrangements. This immuneACCESS table, as held by TCRdb, lists in-frame sequences with V and J called but not all clones. Of the missing ones, under half trace to an unresolved V gene in checked studies; the others have no known cause. The V and J calls and clone size come from that table; D and trimming were worked out from the DNA. The sample table shows some 74,000 clones, and 70% to 90% are seen once. In total, the top ten clones hold less than 9% of the sample.

Collaborating institutions collected whole blood in K2EDTA tubes following their own protocols. For TCRbeta analysis, collaborators shipped samples in one of three forms: frozen whole blood, isolated PBMCs, or DNA extracted from either of those sample types. Taken from cysteine to phenylalanine, the CDR3 has 16 residues. Kept here is only the CDR3 DNA, which spans 48 bases and is read in frame from base 1. Taken from the germline V gene, the CDR1 and CDR2 loops are MNHNS and SASEGT. Between the V and J ends, shortened by 2 bases and 6 bases respectively, the junction contains 19 bases. The receptor chain draws on TRBV6-1 and TRBJ1-2; TRBD1 is a weak D gene call, 5 bases matching. The receptor's source is a woman older than 75 with acute or convalescent COVID-19. The sequenced material came from peripheral blood. The CDR3 protein is CASSERMVGRVDGYTF. The DNA sequence follows: TGTGCCAGCAGTGAAAGGATGGTCGGCAGGGTTGATGGCTACACCTTC.